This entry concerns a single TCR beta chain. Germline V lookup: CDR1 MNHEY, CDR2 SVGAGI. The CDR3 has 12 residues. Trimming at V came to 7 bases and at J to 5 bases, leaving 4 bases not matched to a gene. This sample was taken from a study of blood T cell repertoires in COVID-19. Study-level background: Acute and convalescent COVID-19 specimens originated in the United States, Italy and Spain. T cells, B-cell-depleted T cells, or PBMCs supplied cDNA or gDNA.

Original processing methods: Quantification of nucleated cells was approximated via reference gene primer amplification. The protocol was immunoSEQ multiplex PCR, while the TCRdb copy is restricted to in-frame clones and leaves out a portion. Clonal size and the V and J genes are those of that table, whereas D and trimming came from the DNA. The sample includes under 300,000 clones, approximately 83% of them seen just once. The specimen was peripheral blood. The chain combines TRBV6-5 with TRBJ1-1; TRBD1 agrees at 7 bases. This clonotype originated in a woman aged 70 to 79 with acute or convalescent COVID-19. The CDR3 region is CASIKQGTEAFF. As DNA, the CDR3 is TGTGCCAGCATTAAACAGGGGACTGAAGCTTTCTTT.